This T cell receptor beta chain was recorded in a study of T cell responses to AZD1222 COVID-19 vaccine (dated by TCRdb to the early 2020s). Background for the entire study: TCR sequencing was performed for about 250 trial participants, of whom about 200 were given two doses of AZD1222 and around 26 were given two doses of MenACWY control vaccine. Enrollment into the trials was organized by age into subgroups of 18-55, 56-69 and 70-plus years, and those subgroups contained about 160, 30 and 59 TCR-sequenced participants, respectively. Paper-wide results and their limitations: Most participants were white British and females outnumbered males, and the authors suggested that clonal diversity may have been underestimated. No day 14 peak-response samples were available, so repertoires were characterized only after the peak T cell response. In the small 56-69-year group, the increase in depth fell short of significance, most likely because of low power. Conclusions about previously exposed vaccinees are limited, since just 5 or 6 AZD1222 recipients were seropositive for SARS-CoV-2 at baseline. After two AZD1222 doses, spike-specific TCR breadth and depth were significantly higher than at day 0 and than in MenACWY recipients. Reportedly, almost half of the unique spike-specific TCRs recognized epitopes lying outside the regions that are mutated in the B.1.351 and B.1.1.7 variants. Vaccine-associated CD4 TCRs spanned the whole spike protein, with dominant responses in regions 160-218 and 743-854.

Trimming removed 5 bases from V and 0 bases from J; the gene matches leave 7 bases unexplained. Counted from cysteine to phenylalanine, this CDR3 has 16 amino acids. Only CDR3 DNA is held: 48 bases, read in frame from base 1. The germline V gene encodes CDR1 SGHTA and CDR2 FQGNSA. The CDR3 regions of human TCRbeta chains were subjected to immunosequencing. The authors processed their data as follows. TCRs in the repertoires were compared against a reference library of SARS-CoV-2-specific TCRs that had been generated with the MIRA antigen-specificity platform. Breadth was defined as the fraction of unique TCRs that were SARS-CoV-2-associated. Depth was defined as the fraction of total T cells that were SARS-CoV-2-associated. Using the MIRA data, every spike-specific TCR was mapped to the spike region that the TCR reacted to and assigned to either a CD4 or a CD8 class. Log10-transformed breadth and depth values were compared by one-way ANOVA with Sidak's multiple comparisons tests. As stored in TCRdb, this immuneACCESS dataset retains in-frame rearrangements with V and J assigned. A fraction of the clones does not appear; measured against another copy, unresolved V genes explain less than half of the discrepancy, and the remainder lacks a known reason. The D gene and trimming were derived from the DNA, and the V and J assignments and clone size from that table. The sample table holds under 200,000 clones, of which roughly 85% were seen once. Of the sample, less than 1.3% falls within the top ten clones.

Only a few counts were recorded for this clone. Its specific antigen is unknown. Per-base qualities were not stored, and no clone one base away is much larger. Sample time point, as interpreted from the label and publication: about 28 days (+/-7) after the second vaccine dose. AZD1222 recipients whose second dose came at about 4 weeks and those whose second dose came at about 12 weeks were combined into one group, since spike-specific TCR depth and breadth did not differ between the two schedules. Samples from vaccinated people were obtained from the UK trials COV001 and COV002, which included a single-blind randomized controlled phase 2/3 trial of AZD1222 (ChAdOx1 nCoV-19) in healthy adults. Trial participant PBMC samples were collected at day 0 and day 28 after the second dose for TCRbeta chain sequencing.

The receptor was isolated from an adult who received the AZD1222 COVID-19 vaccine. Material: peripheral blood, obtained 28 days after the second AZD1222 dose. The chain uses TRBV7-2 and TRBJ1-3; 7 bases in the middle match TRBD1. The CDR3: CASSQGQTYSGNTIYF. The DNA is as follows: TGTGCCAGCAGCCAGGGACAGACATACTCTGGAAACACCATATATTTT.